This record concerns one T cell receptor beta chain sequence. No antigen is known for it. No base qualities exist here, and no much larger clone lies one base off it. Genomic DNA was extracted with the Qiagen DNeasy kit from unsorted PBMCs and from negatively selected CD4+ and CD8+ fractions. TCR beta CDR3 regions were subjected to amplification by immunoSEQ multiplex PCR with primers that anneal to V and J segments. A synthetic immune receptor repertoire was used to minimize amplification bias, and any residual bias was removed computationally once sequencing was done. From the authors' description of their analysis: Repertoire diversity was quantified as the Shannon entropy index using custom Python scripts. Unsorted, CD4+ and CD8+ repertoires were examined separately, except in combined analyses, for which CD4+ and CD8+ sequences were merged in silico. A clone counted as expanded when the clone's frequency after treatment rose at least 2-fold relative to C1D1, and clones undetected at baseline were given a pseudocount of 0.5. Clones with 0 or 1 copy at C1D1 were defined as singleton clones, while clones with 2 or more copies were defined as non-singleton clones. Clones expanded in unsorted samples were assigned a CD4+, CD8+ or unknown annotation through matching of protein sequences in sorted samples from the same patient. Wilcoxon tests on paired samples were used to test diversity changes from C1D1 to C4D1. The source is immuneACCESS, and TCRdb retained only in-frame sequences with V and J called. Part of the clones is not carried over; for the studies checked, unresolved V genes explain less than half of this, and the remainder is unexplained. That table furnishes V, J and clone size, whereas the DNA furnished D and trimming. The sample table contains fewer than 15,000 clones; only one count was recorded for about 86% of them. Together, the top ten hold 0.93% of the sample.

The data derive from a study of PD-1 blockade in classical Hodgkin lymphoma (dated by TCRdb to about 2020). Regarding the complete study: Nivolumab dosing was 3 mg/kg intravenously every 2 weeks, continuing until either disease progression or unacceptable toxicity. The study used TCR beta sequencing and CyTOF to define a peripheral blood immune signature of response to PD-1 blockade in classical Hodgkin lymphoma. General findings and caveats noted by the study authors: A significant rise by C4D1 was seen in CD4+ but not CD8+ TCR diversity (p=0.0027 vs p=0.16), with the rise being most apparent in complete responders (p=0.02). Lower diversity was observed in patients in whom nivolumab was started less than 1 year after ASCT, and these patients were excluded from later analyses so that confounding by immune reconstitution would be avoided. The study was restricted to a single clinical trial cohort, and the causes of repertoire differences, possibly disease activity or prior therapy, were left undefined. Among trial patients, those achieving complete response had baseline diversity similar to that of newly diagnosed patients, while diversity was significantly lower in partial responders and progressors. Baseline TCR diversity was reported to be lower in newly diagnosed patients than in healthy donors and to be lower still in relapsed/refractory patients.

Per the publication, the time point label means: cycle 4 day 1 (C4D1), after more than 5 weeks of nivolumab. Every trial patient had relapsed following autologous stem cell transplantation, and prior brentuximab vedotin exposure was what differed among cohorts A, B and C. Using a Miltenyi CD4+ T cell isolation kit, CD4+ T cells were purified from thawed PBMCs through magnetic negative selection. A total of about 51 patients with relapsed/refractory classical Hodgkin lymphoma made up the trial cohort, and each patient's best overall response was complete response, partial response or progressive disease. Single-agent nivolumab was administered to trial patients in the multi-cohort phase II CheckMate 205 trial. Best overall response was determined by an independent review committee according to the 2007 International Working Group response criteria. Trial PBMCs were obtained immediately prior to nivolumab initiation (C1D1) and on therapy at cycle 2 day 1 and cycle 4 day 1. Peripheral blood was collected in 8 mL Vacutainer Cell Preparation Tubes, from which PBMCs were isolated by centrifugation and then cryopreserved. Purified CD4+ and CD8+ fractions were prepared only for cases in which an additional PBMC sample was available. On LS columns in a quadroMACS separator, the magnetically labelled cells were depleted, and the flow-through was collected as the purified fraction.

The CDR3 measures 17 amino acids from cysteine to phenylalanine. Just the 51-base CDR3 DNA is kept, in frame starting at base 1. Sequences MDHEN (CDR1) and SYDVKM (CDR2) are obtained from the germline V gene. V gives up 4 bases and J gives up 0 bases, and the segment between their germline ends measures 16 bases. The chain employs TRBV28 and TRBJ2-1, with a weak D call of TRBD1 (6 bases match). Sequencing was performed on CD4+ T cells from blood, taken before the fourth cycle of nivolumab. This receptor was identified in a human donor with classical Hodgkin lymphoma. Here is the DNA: TGTGCCAGCAGTTCCTATACAGGGTCAAGCTCCTACAATGAGCAGTTCTTC. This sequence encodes CASSSYTGSSSYNEQFF.